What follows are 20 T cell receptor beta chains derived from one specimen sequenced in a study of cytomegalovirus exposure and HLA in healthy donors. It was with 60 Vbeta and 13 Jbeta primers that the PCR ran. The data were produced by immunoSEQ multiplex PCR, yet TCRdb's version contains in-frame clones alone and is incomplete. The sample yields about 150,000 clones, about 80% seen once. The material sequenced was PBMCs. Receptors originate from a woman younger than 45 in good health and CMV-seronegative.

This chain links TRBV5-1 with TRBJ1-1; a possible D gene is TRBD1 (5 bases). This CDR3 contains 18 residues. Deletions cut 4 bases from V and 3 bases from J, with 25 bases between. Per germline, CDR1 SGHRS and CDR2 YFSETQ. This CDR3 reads CASSRLLGDPGEDTEAFF. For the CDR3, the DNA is TGCGCCAGCAGCCGGCTACTCGGGGACCCTGGGGAGGACACTGAAGCTTTCTTT. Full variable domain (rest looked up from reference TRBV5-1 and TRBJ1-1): KAGVTQTPRYLIKTRGQQVTLSCSPISGHRSVSWYQQTPGQGLQFLFEYFSETQRNKGNFPGRFSGRQFSNSRSEMNVSTLELGDSALYLCASSRLLGDPGEDTEAFFGQGTRLTVV.

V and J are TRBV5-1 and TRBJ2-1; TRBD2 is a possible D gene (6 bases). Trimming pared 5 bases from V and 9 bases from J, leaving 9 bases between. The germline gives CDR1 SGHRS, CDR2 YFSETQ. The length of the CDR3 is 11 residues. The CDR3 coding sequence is TGCGCCAGCAGAGTGGGGGGTGAGCAGTTCTTC. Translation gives CASRVGGEQFF.

The CDR3 loop reads CASSFDTGGYANTEAFF. The CDR3 DNA sequence: TGTGCCAGCAGCTTTGATACAGGGGGCTATGCGAACACTGAAGCTTTCTTT. The chain employs TRBV5-6 and TRBJ1-1; 9 bases are a match to TRBD1. Germline assignment: CDR1 SGHDT and CDR2 YYEEEE. With V trimmed by 2 bases and J by 1 base, 9 bases remained unmatched. The CDR3 has 17 amino acids.

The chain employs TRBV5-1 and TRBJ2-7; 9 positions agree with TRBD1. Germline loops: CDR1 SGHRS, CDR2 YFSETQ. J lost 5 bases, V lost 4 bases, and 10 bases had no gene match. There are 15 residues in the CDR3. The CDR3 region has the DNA TGCGCCAGCAGCCGCCTCCCGGGACAGGGAAACGAGCAGTACTTC. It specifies CASSRLPGQGNEQYF.

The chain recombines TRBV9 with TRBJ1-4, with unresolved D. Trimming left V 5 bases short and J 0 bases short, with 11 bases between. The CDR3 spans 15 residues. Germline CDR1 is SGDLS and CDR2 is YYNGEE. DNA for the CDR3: TGTGCCAGCAGTCCCCACGGGACAACTAATGAAAAACTGTTTTTT. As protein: CASSPHGTTNEKLFF.

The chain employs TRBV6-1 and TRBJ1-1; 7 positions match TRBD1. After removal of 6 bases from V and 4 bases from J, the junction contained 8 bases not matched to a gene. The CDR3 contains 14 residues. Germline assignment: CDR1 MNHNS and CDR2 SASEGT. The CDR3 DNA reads TGTGCCAGCAGAAGGACAGGAGGGATCACTGAAGCTTTCTTT. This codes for CASRRTGGITEAFF.

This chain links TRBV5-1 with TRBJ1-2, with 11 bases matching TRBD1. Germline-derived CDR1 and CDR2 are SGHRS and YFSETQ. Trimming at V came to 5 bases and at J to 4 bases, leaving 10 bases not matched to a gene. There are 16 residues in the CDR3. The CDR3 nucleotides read TGCGCCAGCAGGGTTGGACAGGGGGCAGGTAGCTATGGCTACACCTTC. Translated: CASRVGQGAGSYGYTF.

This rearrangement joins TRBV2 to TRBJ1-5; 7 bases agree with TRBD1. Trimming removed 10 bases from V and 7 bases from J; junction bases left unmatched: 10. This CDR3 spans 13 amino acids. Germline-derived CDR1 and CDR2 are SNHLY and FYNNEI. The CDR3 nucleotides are TGTGCCACCAGGGGGACCCAGGGGCAGCCCCAGCATTTT. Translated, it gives CATRGTQGQPQHF.

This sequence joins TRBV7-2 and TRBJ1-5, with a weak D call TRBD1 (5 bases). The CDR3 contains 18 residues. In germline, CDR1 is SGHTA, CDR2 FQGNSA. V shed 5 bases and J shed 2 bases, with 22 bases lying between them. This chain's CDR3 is CASSLTGGGYSGNQPQHF. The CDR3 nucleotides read TGTGCCAGCAGCCTCACGGGGGGAGGGTACAGCGGCAATCAGCCCCAGCATTTT.

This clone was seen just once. The CDR3 spells CASSLNRVLKRLYF. For the CDR3, the DNA is TGTGCCAGCAGCTTGAACCGGGTCCTCAAGAGGCTGTACTTC. The rearrangement joins TRBV5-6 to TRBJ2-7; D unresolved. The length of the CDR3 is 14 residues. Looked up from germline, CDR1 is SGHDT and CDR2 is YYEEEE. The V end lost 1 base, the J end lost 12 bases, and 20 bases lay between the germline ends.

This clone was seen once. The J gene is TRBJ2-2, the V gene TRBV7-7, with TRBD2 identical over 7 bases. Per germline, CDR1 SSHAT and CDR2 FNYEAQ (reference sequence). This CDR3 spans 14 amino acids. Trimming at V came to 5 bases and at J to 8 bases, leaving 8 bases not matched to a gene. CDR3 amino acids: CASSLTLAVGELFF. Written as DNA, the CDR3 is TGTGCCAGCAGCCTAACGCTAGCGGTGGGGGAGCTGTTTTTT. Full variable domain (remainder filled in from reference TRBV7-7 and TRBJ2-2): GAGVSQSPRYKVTKRGQDVTLRCDPISSHATLYWYQQALGQGPEFLTYFNYEAQPDKSGLPSDRFSAERPEGSISTLTIQRTEQRDSAMYRCASSLTLAVGELFFGEGSRLTVL.

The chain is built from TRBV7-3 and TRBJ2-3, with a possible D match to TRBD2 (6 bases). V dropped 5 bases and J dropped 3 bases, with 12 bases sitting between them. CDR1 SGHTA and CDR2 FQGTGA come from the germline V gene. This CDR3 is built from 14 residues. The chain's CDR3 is CASSETGVTDTQYF. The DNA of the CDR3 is TGTGCCAGCAGCGAAACGGGGGTGACAGATACGCAGTATTTT.

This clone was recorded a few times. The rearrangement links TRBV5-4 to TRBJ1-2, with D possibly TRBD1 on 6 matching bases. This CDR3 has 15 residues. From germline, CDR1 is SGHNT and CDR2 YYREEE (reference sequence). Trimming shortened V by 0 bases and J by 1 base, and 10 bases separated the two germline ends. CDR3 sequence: CASSLEQGRNYGYTF. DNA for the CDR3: TGTGCCAGCAGCTTGGAACAGGGCCGTAACTATGGCTACACCTTC.

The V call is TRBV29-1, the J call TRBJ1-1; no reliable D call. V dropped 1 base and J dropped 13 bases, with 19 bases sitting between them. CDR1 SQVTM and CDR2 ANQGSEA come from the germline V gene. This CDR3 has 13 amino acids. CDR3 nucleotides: TGCAGCGTTGAAGTTCCCTCTTCGGTGTTTGGTTTCTTT. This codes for CSVEVPSSVFGFF.

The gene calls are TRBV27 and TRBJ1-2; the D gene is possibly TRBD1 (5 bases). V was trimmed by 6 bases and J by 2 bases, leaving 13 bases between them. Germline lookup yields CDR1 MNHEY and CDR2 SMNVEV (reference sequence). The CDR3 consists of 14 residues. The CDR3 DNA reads TGTGCCAGCAGCCGTTTTGGGGGGAACTATGGCTACACCTTC. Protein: CASSRFGGNYGYTF.

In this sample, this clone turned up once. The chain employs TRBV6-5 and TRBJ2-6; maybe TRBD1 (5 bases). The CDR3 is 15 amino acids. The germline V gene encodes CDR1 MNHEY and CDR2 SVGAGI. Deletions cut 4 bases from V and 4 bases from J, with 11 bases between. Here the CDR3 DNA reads TGTGCCAGCAGTTCACCAGGGTCCGGGGCCAACGTCCTGACTTTC. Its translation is CASSSPGSGANVLTF.

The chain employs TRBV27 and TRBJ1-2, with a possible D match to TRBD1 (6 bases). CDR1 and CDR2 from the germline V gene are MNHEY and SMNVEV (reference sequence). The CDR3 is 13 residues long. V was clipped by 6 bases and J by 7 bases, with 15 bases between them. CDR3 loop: CASRQTGESGYTF. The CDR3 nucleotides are TGTGCCAGCAGACAGACAGGAGAGAGTGGCTACACCTTC.

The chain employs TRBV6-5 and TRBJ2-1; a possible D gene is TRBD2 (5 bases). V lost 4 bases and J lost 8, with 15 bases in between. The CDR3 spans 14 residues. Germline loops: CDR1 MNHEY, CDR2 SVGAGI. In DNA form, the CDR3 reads TGTGCCAGCAGTTTTAGCCCAGCGAGGGATGAGCAGTTCTTC. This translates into CASSFSPARDEQFF.

CDR3: CASRPSGGAADTQYF. CDR3 nucleotides: TGTGCCAGTCGTCCTAGCGGGGGGGCGGCAGATACGCAGTATTTT. This rearrangement joins TRBV2 to TRBJ2-3, with 12 bases that match TRBD2. The CDR3 is 15 amino acids. V shed 9 bases, J shed 4 bases, and the junction held 8 bases outside the gene matches. The V gene's germline CDR1 is SNHLY and CDR2 FYNNEI.

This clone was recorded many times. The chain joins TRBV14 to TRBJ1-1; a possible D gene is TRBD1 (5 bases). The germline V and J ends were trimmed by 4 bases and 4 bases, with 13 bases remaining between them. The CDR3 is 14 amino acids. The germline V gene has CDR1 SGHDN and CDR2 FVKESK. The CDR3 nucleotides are TGTGCCAGCAGCCCAGAGGGACTGGGCACTGAAGCTTTCTTT. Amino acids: CASSPEGLGTEAFF.